A selection of T cell receptor beta chains follows, all from one sample in a study of CD8 T cells in Susac syndrome. TCRdb re-called the immunoSEQ multiplex PCR reads through MiXCR, storing one row per CDR3 protein. The repertoire holds roughly 130,000 distinct CDR3 sequences, roughly 95% seen once, with over 0.1% in the top ten. The sample consisted of CD4+ T cells from PBMCs. These receptors came from a human donor in good health. Both conserved end residues are part of each CDR3. The D gene is left open where the match is weak.

D | J | V | DNA | CDR3
- | TRBJ1-1 | TRBV5-4 | TGTGCCAGCAGCTTGGCAGGCATTGATGAAGCTTTCTTT | CASSLAGIDEAFF
- | TRBJ1-4 | TRBV29-1 | TGCAGCGTTACGGAGAATGAAAAACTGTTTTTT | CSVTENEKLFF
- | TRBJ1-2 | TRBV29-1 | TGCAGCTCGCGGACAGATACTAACTATGGCTACACCTTC | CSSRTDTNYGYTF
- | TRBJ2-2 | TRBV29-1 | TGCAGCGGCCTTCCGAGAGGCACCGGGGAGCTGTTTTTT | CSGLPRGTGELFF
TRBD2 | TRBJ2-1 | TRBV5-1 | TGCGCCAGCAGCGTTACCGGGACTAGCGGGAGTTATGAGCAGTTCTTC | CASSVTGTSGSYEQFF
TRBD1 | TRBJ1-2 | TRBV20-1 | TGCAGTGTTAATCCGGGACAGGGTTATGGCTACACCTTC | CSVNPGQGYGYTF
TRBD2 | TRBJ2-1 | TRBV5-1 | TGCGCCAGCAGCGATGGGACTAGCGGGACCCCCCACAATGAGCAGTTCTTC | CASSDGTSGTPHNEQFF
TRBD2 | TRBJ2-7 | TRBV29-1 | TGCAGCGTGGGTAGGACTAGCGGGATTTCCGAGCAGTACTTC | CSVGRTSGISEQYF
- | TRBJ2-5 | TRBV6-5 | TGTGCCAGCACCCCTCGGGACGGCCAAGAGACCCAGTACTTC | CASTPRDGQETQYF
TRBD2 | TRBJ2-7 | TRBV20-1 | TGCAGTGCTAGTGCGGCGCCCCTAGCGGGAGCCGGCGAGCAGTACTTC | CSASAAPLAGAGEQYF
- | TRBJ2-7 | TRBV20-1 | TGCAGTGCTAGCAACACAAGATACGAGCAGTACTTC | CSASNTRYEQYF
- | TRBJ1-5 | TRBV2 | TGTGCCAGCAGTGGCCCGGGGACGAGCAATCAGCCCCAGCATTTT | CASSGPGTSNQPQHF